The source of this TCR beta chain is a study of lymphopenia after photon versus proton radiotherapy. General study results and limits: Photon-treated patients lost naive T cells and TCR diversity; proton-treated stayed stable. A bigger post-nadir fall in TCR diversity correlated inversely with survival time in deceased patients. Oligoclonal CD8+ Temra expansion after nadir drove photon patients' diversity drop.

The V gene end was trimmed by 5 bases and the J gene end by 5 bases; junction bases not matched to a gene: 6. CDR1 is KGHSY and CDR2 is FQNENV in the germline V gene. The CDR3 extends over 14 amino acids. TCRdb's copy holds only in-frame clones and misses some; the assay was immunoSEQ multiplex PCR. Here the sample spans roughly 30,000 clones, roughly 86% being singletons. In regard to this clone: No antigen is known for it.

The rearrangement uses TRBV16 and TRBJ1-1; 9 positions match TRBD1. This sequence was found in an older woman with cholangiocarcinoma. Some clones in this sample may be carry-over from other donors' samples. This specimen was peripheral blood, taken from a patient treated with proton-based radiotherapy. CDR3 in amino acids: CASSEYRGPTEAFF. The CDR3 coding sequence is TGTGCCAGCAGCGAATACAGGGGGCCTACTGAAGCTTTCTTT. Together with reference TRBV16 and TRBJ1-1, the CDR3 gives the full variable domain: GEEVAQTPKHLVRGEGQKAKLYCAPIKGHSYVFWYQQVLKNEFKFLISFQNENVFDETGMPKERFSAKCLPNSPCSLEIQATKLEDSAVYFCASSEYRGPTEAFFGQGTRLTVV.